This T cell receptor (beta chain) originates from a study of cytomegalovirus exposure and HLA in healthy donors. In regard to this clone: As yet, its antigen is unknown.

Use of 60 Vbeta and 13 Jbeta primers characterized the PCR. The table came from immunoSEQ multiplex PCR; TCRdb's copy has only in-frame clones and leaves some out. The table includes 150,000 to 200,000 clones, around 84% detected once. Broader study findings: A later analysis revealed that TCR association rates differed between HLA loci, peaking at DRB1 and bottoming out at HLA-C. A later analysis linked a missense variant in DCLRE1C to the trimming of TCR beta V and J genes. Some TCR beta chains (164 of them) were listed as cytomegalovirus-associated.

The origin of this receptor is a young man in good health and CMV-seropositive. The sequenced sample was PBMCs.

CDR3 DNA: TGTGCCAGCAGTTTCACCCTGACAGGAAATGGCTACACCTTC. This codes for CASSFTLTGNGYTF. J is TRBJ1-2 and V is TRBV27; maybe TRBD1 (6 bases). Trimming removed 3 bases from V and 6 bases from J, with 14 bases in between. This CDR3 has 14 amino acids. Per the germline V gene, CDR1 is MNHEY and CDR2 is SMNVEV (reference sequence).